The 15 T cell receptor beta chains below come from one sample, sequenced in a study of T-cell memory formation after mild COVID-19. TCRdb ran MiXCR on the 5' RACE reads and lists one entry per CDR3 protein. Of fewer than 600,000 distinct CDR3 sequences in the sample, about a fifth are singletons; the top ten hold 7.5% to 9.5%. Material for sequencing was PBMCs or a T cell subset sorted from them (not recorded which). All receptors come from an adult woman who had mild COVID-19 (a few samples of this study predate the infection). Cell type and time point are not known.

This clonotype turned up a few times. J is TRBJ2-3 and V is TRBV7-2; D assignment may be TRBD1 or TRBD2 (6 bases each). The CDR3 consists of 14 residues. CDR1 SGHTA and CDR2 FQGNSA come from the germline V gene. V shed 5 bases and J shed 4 bases, with 13 bases lying between them. Here the CDR3 reads CASSQVGGPDTQYF. Here the CDR3 DNA reads TGTGCCAGCAGCCAAGTAGGGGGGCCAGATACGCAGTATTTT. Variable domain in full (rest from reference TRBV7-2 and TRBJ2-3): GAGVSQSPSNKVTEKGKDVELRCDPISGHTALYWYRQSLGQGLEFLIYFQGNSAPDKSGLPSDRFSAERTGGSVSTLTIQRTQQEDSAVYLCASSQVGGPDTQYFGPGTRLTVL.

The table lists this clonotype with a few counts. Germline and junction disagree at one end, which may indicate a read error. J is TRBJ1-2 and V is TRBV5-5, with TRBD1 identical over 7 bases. The CDR3 length is 12 residues. The germline gives CDR1 SGHKS, CDR2 YYEKEE (reference sequence). CDR3 amino acids: CASSLGTGSLAF. The DNA of the CDR3 is TGTGCCAGCAGCTTGGGGACAGGTTCTTTGGCCTTC.

V and J are TRBV18 and TRBJ1-2; D is uncertain. Trimming removed 1 base from V and 8 bases from J, with 14 bases in between. Per the germline V gene, CDR1 is KGHSH and CDR2 is LQKENI. The CDR3 is made up of 14 amino acids. The CDR3 DNA reads TGTGCCAGCTCACCACGTTCGGGCGAGGAGGGCTACACCTTC. Protein: CASSPRSGEEGYTF.

In this sample, this clonotype turned up a few times. The V call is TRBV4-1, the J call TRBJ2-7; TRBD2 aligns across 9 bases. The CDR3 is 18 residues long. CDR1 is MGHRA, CDR2 YSYEKL, per germline. With V trimmed by 0 bases and J by 5 bases, 14 bases remained unmatched. The CDR3 DNA is TGCGCCAGCAGCCAAGATAAGGAACTTAGCGGGGGCTTGGACGAGCAGTACTTC. Translating it yields CASSQDKELSGGLDEQYF.

This clonotype was counted at least ten times. The chain joins TRBV5-6 to TRBJ1-3, with TRBD1 matching 7 bases. The length of the CDR3 is 15 residues. The germline V gene has CDR1 SGHDT and CDR2 YYEEEE. Trimming at V came to 2 bases and at J to 2 bases, leaving 4 bases not matched to a gene. The DNA of the CDR3 is TGTGCCAGCAGCTTCCAGGGGGATACTGGAAACACCATATATTTT. This gives the protein CASSFQGDTGNTIYF.

This clonotype showed up just a few times. This chain connects TRBV10-3 to TRBJ1-3; no clear D. CDR1 is ENHRY and CDR2 is SYGVKD in the germline V gene. There are 13 residues in the CDR3. Trimming cost V 11 bases and J 0 bases, with 11 bases left between them. As DNA, the CDR3 is TGTGCCTCCAGAGGGAGCTCTGGAAACACCATATATTTT. Translation gives CASRGSSGNTIYF.

The chain carries TRBV19 and TRBJ2-7; perhaps TRBD2 as D (5 bases). Trimming removed 10 bases from V and 5 bases from J, with 21 bases in between. Germline V lookup: CDR1 LNHDA, CDR2 SQIVND (reference sequence). The CDR3 is 14 residues long. In DNA, the CDR3 is TGTGCCACCTCCCGGCCCTTTGGAGGTAACGAGCAGTACTTC. This encodes CATSRPFGGNEQYF.

The genes are TRBV6-6 and TRBJ1-1, with D maybe TRBD1 (6 bases). This CDR3 is built from 15 residues. V dropped 2 bases and J dropped 11 bases, with 21 bases sitting between them. Germline assignment: CDR1 MNHNY and CDR2 SVGAGI (reference sequence). The chain's CDR3 is CASSYPLGGPNEAFF. The CDR3 bases are TGTGCCAGCAGTTACCCCTTGGGGGGGCCAAATGAGGCTTTCTTT.

The J gene is TRBJ2-1, the V gene TRBV18, with TRBD2 matching 8 bases. The CDR3 extends over 16 amino acids. The trim removed 4 bases at V and 7 bases at J, leaving 12 bases unmatched. Germline values: CDR1 KGHSH, CDR2 LQKENI. CDR3 protein: CASSQNIAGRTNEQFF. CDR3 DNA sequence: TGTGCCAGCTCACAGAATATAGCGGGGAGGACGAATGAGCAGTTCTTC.

This chain joins TRBV7-2 and TRBJ1-5, with 9 nucleotides matching TRBD1. The CDR3 totals 16 residues. Germline lookup yields CDR1 SGHTA and CDR2 FQGNSA. J gave up 2 bases and V 6 bases, and 8 bases lay outside the gene matches. CDR3 protein: CASRGQGGYGNQPQHF. The DNA for the CDR3 is TGTGCCAGCAGGGGACAGGGAGGATATGGCAATCAGCCCCAGCATTTT. Complete variable domain (other parts from reference TRBV7-2 and TRBJ1-5): GAGVSQSPSNKVTEKGKDVELRCDPISGHTALYWYRQSLGQGLEFLIYFQGNSAPDKSGLPSDRFSAERTGGSVSTLTIQRTQQEDSAVYLCASRGQGGYGNQPQHFGDGTRLSIL.

The chain combines TRBV5-5 with TRBJ1-5; D is perhaps TRBD1 (6 bases). The CDR3 spans 14 residues. CDR1 and CDR2 (germline): SGHKS, YYEKEE (reference sequence). Deletions cut 4 bases from V and 7 bases from J, with 15 bases between. CDR3 amino acids: CASSPGAGAQPQHF. The DNA for the CDR3 is TGTGCCAGCAGCCCGGGGGCCGGGGCCCAGCCCCAGCATTTT.

The CDR3 spells CATSRGTSGYTDTQYF. CDR3 nucleotides: TGTGCCACCAGCAGAGGGACTAGCGGTTATACAGATACGCAGTATTTT. This sequence joins TRBV15 and TRBJ2-3, with TRBD2 matching over 10 bases. This CDR3 has 16 residues. Germline V gene data show CDR1 as LNHNV and CDR2 as YYDKDF (reference sequence). The V segment lost 1 base and the J segment 3 bases; nucleotides outside the gene matches: 4.

This clonotype turned up a few times. V usage is TRBV20-1 and J usage is TRBJ2-3, with 9 bases that match TRBD2. Germline V gene sequence: CDR1 DFQATT, CDR2 SNEGSKA (reference sequence). V lost 0 bases to trimming and J lost 7 bases; unmatched junction nucleotides: 8. The CDR3 runs to 15 residues. The DNA of the CDR3 is TGCAGTGCTAGAGATCTCCTAGCGGGGCCCCATACGCAGTATTTT. It codes for CSARDLLAGPHTQYF.

CDR3 in amino acids: CASTLRGSYGYTF. The CDR3 region has the DNA TGTGCCAGCACGCTTCGGGGTTCCTATGGCTACACCTTC. The chain combines TRBV12-3 or TRBV12-4 with TRBJ1-2; D call uncertain. V lost 7 bases and J 4 bases, leaving 13 bases between the germline ends. The CDR3 totals 13 residues.

J is TRBJ1-2 and V is TRBV7-2; 9 bases are shared with TRBD1. The CDR3 length is 15 residues. Per the germline V gene, CDR1 is SGHTA and CDR2 is FQGNSA. V was clipped by 5 bases and J by 8 bases; unmatched bases: 12. The CDR3 sequence is CASSTGDRELWGYTF. The CDR3 DNA reads TGTGCCAGCAGCACTGGGGACAGGGAGCTTTGGGGCTACACCTTC.